Listed below are T cell receptor beta chains from one sample, sequenced in a study of CD8 T cells in ankylosing spondylitis. Each CDR3 protein is one row after TCRdb ran MiXCR on the 5' RACE reads. The table has around 890,000 distinct CDR3 sequences, over 9.5% seen once. The specimen sequenced was blood, either unsorted or a sorted T cell fraction (not recorded which). The receptors derive from a male donor with ankylosing spondylitis. The CDR3 runs from the conserved cysteine through the conserved F or W. The order of the fields is V gene, CDR3 protein.

>TRBV4-3
CASSQVAAIEKLFF
>TRBV25-1
CASSEYREDPHYTF
>TRBV5-1
CASSFAGQDNSPLHF
>TRBV20-1
CSARDSGQSTDTQYF
>TRBV20-1
CSASTTITQGARTDTQYF
>TRBV18
CASSPWQGTYEQYF
>TRBV19
CASRWRGLAGSATTGELFF
>TRBV28
CASRGAGYYGNTEAFF
>TRBV28
CASRGTASYEQYF
>TRBV12-3/TRBV12-4
CASSPNPGLAGGGSYNEQFF
>TRBV18
CASSPEGSGSGNTIYF
>TRBV7-2
CASSFGSANTEAFF
>TRBV9
CASSPHMNSNQPQHF
>TRBV24-1
CATGGESRNEQFF
>TRBV20-1
CSALSAGAEQPQHF
>TRBV20-1
CSASWRGFNSPLHF
>TRBV28
CASSRRQGGYGYTF